This entry features one TCR beta chain sequence. There are a few counts of this clone. There is no known antigen for this receptor. Base-call qualities are not available, and no considerably larger clone is one nucleotide away. The High Capacity cDNA Reverse Transcription Kit was used to reverse transcribe all of the isolated RNA, meaning that expressed TCRB transcripts were what got sequenced. Naive, central memory and regulatory T cell samples underwent deep immunoSEQ sequencing, averaging around 4 million total reads per sample. Sorted cells were lysed in RLT buffer and RNA was extracted with DNase-treated RNeasy Micro or Mini kits, depending on cell number. To prevent cross-contamination, each cell subset was processed individually, whereas patient and healthy donor samples were processed jointly. The immunoSEQ multiplex PCR was used to amplify TCRB sequences from cDNA, yielding 87-bp fragments that span the CDR3 region. The amplicons were sequenced using the Illumina HiSeq platform. As for the original processing: PCR bias was corrected computationally using synthetic template baselines, and reads within Hamming distance 2 were collapsed, with unmergeable singletons discarded. Reads were aligned against IMGT to assign V, D and J genes, CDR3 length and insertions or deletions at six rearrangement sites. Within each subset, clonotype counts were normalized to sorted cell number, and only after that were true diversity and Gini coefficients computed with the tcR R package. Repertoire sharing was quantified using the overlap coefficient calculated on TCRB nucleotide sequences. Out-of-frame TCRB sequences from naive cells were analyzed as a proxy for the pre-selection repertoire. What TCRdb holds here is the immuneACCESS table cut down to in-frame rearrangements. Part of the clones is not present; checked against another copy, under half of the missing clones reflect an unresolved V gene, and the others are unexplained. Clone size and the V and J calls come from that table; the DNA yielded D and trimming. This sample has about 230,000 clones in its table, and about 9.3% of those were observed once. The top ten clones comprise approximately 0.03% of the sample.

From each donor, a single peripheral blood sample of about 110 mL on average was drawn into heparinised tubes. Naive, central memory, regulatory and stem cell-like memory CD4+ T cells were sorted on a BD FACSAria II using a panel including CD45RO, CCR7, CD25, CD127, CD95 and CD27. A purity above 95% was achieved for all sorted populations. PBMCs were separated immediately by Lymphoprep density gradient centrifugation and were stained directly, without being cultured. So that batch effects would be minimized, each experiment stained and sorted samples in pairs, pairing one healthy donor with one patient. The data belong to a study of beta chain features in type 1 diabetes (dated by TCRdb to between 2017 and 2018). Looking at the study overall: Patients and healthy donors did not differ in mean age, gender distribution, total cell number or subset yield. A total of 85 million to 110 million sorted cells were examined across all samples, and RNA yield correlated strongly with the number of cells per subset. In the study, TCRB repertoires of sorted circulating CD4+ T cell subsets from recently diagnosed type 1 diabetes patients were compared with those of matched healthy donors. Whereas all 30 or so donors provided naive and central memory subsets, regulatory and stem cell-like memory subsets were isolated from just 8 patients and about 8 healthy donors. What the study reported, not specific to this receptor: Fewer insertions and more nucleotide deletions at VDJ recombination sites were observed in patients with type 1 diabetes, implying thymic rearrangement abnormalities. HLA sub-analyses involved small numbers of individuals, so any influence of HLA type on TCRB rearrangement remained unresolved. Sequencing cDNA rather than genomic DNA could over-represent highly expressing activated cells, although activation and CD3 levels did not differ between groups. Naive, central memory and regulatory TCRB repertoires appeared more similar among patients than among healthy donors. PCR may preferentially amplify shorter templates, but because patient and control samples were amplified and corrected together, any resulting skew would affect both groups equally. Type 1 diabetes patients showed a moderate but significant shortening of TCRB CDR3 length in all four CD4+ subsets.

Taken from cysteine to phenylalanine, the CDR3 has 18 residues. The only DNA kept is the CDR3, 54 bases in frame from the first base. According to the germline V gene, CDR1 reads KGHSH and CDR2 reads LQKENI. V and J are trimmed by 5 bases and 0 bases, and the gene matches miss 13 bases of the junction. This chain joins TRBV18 to TRBJ2-1; TRBD2 agrees with 7 junctional bases. The material sequenced was naive CD4+ T cells from blood. Per the publication, the cell subset or site label means: true naive CD4+ T cells. The clonotype originates from a woman aged 18-29 years in good health. At the DNA level, the sequence is TGTGCCAGCTCATCAAACAAGCCTAGCGGTAGCTCCTACAATGAGCAGTTCTTC. It codes for CASSSNKPSGSSYNEQFF.